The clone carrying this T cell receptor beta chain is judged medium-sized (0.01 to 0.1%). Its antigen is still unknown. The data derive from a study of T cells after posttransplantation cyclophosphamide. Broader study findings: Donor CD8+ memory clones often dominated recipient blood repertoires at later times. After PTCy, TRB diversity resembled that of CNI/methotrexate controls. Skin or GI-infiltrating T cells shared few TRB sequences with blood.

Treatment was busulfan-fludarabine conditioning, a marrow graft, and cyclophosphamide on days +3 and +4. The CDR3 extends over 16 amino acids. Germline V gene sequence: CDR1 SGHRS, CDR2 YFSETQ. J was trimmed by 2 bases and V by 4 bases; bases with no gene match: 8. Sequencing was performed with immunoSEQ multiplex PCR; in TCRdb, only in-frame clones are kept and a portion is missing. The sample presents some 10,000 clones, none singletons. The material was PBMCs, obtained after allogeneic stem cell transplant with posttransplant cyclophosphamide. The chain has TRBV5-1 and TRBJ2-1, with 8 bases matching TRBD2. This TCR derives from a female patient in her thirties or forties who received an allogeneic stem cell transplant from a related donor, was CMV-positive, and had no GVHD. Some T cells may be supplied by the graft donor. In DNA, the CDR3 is TGCGCCAGCAGCAATGGTGATAGCGGGGCCTACAATGAGCAGTTCTTC. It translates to CASSNGDSGAYNEQFF.